The T cell receptor (beta chain) described here comes from a study of T cells after yellow fever vaccination. Study-level results: Among primary-vaccination clones, most reappeared after the booster, at roughly 96% for CD4 and around 91% for CD8. Clonotypes shared by both compartments, CD4 and CD8, made up a small share.

V dropped 0 bases and J dropped 3 bases, with 13 bases sitting between them. The CDR3 extends over 16 amino acids. The germline V gene encodes CDR1 LGHNA and CDR2 YSLEER. Generation of TCR cDNA used 5'RACE template switching (which added a universal primer site and UMIs). TCRdb ran MiXCR on the 5' RACE reads and lists one entry per CDR3 protein. Among some 300,000 distinct CDR3 sequences listed, around 9.3% were seen once. Comment on this clonotype: Its cognate antigen is unknown.

V gene TRBV4-3 combines with J gene TRBJ2-3; D gene unclear. The sequence was collected from a man aged 18-30 years who received the YFV17D yellow fever vaccine. This specimen was CD4+ T cells sorted from PBMCs, taken 5 days after the yellow fever booster vaccination. In DNA, the CDR3 is TGCGCCAGCAGCCAAGAGGCTTCCGCGAAGACAGATACGCAGTATTTT. Its translation is CASSQEASAKTDTQYF.